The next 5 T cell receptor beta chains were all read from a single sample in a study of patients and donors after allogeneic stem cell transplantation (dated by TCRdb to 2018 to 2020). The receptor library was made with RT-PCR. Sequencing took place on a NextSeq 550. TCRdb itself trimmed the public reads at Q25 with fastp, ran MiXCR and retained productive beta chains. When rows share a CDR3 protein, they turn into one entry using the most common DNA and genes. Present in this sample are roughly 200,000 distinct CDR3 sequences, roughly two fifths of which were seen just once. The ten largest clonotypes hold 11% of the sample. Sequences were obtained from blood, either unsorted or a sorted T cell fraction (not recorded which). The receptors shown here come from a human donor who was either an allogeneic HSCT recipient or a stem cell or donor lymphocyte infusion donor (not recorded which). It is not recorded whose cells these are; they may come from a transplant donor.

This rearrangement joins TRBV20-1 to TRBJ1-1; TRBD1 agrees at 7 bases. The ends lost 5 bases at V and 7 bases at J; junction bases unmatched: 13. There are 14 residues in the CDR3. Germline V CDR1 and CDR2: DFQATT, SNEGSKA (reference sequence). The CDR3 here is CSARQTFRGSEAFF. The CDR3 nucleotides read TGCAGTGCTCGACAAACCTTCAGGGGGAGTGAAGCTTTCTTT.

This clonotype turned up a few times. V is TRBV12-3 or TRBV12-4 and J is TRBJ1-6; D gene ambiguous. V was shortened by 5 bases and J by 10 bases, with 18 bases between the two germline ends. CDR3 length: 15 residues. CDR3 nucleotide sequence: TGTGCCAGCAGTCTCCCGGGGTTAGGAAAGTCACCCCTCCACTTT. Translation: CASSLPGLGKSPLHF.

This CDR3 is CSARVGRSNQPQHF. In nucleotides, the CDR3 is TGCAGTGCTAGAGTGGGCAGAAGCAATCAGCCCCAGCATTTT. This chain uses TRBV20-1 with TRBJ1-5, with D unresolved. The CDR3 length is 14 residues. From germline, CDR1 is DFQATT and CDR2 SNEGSKA (reference sequence). The ends were cut back, 1 base at V and 1 base at J, with 8 bases in the middle.

DNA of the CDR3: TGCGCCAGCAGCAGACCTAGCGGGGCAAGGGCAGATACGCAGTATTTT. It translates to CASSRPSGARADTQYF. This chain joins TRBV5-1 and TRBJ2-3, with 9 bases aligning to TRBD2. The CDR3 sequence is 16 residues long. CDR1 is SGHRS, CDR2 YFSETQ, per germline. V lost 4 bases and J lost 4; bases outside the gene matches: 10.

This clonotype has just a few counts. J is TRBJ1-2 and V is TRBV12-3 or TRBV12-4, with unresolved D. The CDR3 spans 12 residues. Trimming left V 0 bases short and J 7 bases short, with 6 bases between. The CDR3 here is CASSLALGGYTF. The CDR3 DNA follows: TGTGCCAGCAGTTTAGCGCTGGGTGGCTACACCTTC.